A selection of T cell receptor beta chains follows, all from one sample in a study of T cells in Graves' hyperthyroidism and ophthalmopathy. TCRdb fed the multiplex PCR reads into MiXCR, producing one record per CDR3 protein. The table shows around 800,000 distinct CDR3 sequences, with 35% to 45% occurring only once. Material for sequencing was blood. The receptor source for this set is a man aged 18 to 30 with Graves' hyperthyroidism. CDR3s include the opening cysteine and the closing phenylalanine or tryptophan. Fields, in order: J gene, V gene, CDR3 protein.

J: TRBJ1-4
V: TRBV4-1
CDR3: CASSRPDRGRANEKLFF

J: TRBJ1-3
V: TRBV10-3
CDR3: CAILQISGNTIYF

J: TRBJ1-5
V: TRBV10-3
CDR3: CAISGEGSNQPQHF

J: TRBJ2-1
V: TRBV19
CDR3: CASSLNPGLPTYNEQFF

J: TRBJ1-5
V: TRBV10-2
CDR3: CASSLWDRGRGNQPQHF

J: TRBJ1-5
V: TRBV7-9
CDR3: CASSQDGEEPQHF

J: TRBJ1-1
V: TRBV20-1
CDR3: CSARPAPPSRVNTEAFF

J: TRBJ1-1
V: TRBV7-6
CDR3: CASSHRGEDLNTEAFF

J: TRBJ1-2
V: TRBV6-6
CDR3: CASSYLGAEPYGYTF

J: TRBJ1-1
V: TRBV7-8
CDR3: CASSLNGEVTEAFF

J: TRBJ1-1
V: TRBV20-1
CDR3: CSARVTGITEAFF

J: TRBJ2-5
V: TRBV7-2
CDR3: CASSHEASGGAQYF

J: TRBJ1-1
V: TRBV20-1
CDR3: CSARARQGFTEAFF

J: TRBJ1-4
V: TRBV7-9
CDR3: CASSLGGLEKLFF

J: TRBJ2-2
V: TRBV12-3/TRBV12-4
CDR3: CASSLFYGAGELFF

J: TRBJ1-1
V: TRBV5-6
CDR3: CASSYGTELTEAFF

J: TRBJ2-7
V: TRBV6-5
CDR3: CASSSSLHHEQYF

J: TRBJ2-7
V: TRBV7-8
CDR3: CASSLDIRGPYEQYF

J: TRBJ1-5
V: TRBV7-9
CDR3: CAGEGAGEPEHF

J: TRBJ1-5
V: TRBV7-2
CDR3: CASSQDRSQVQPQHF

J: TRBJ2-6
V: TRBV7-2
CDR3: CASSSPAWSGANVLTF

J: TRBJ1-5
V: TRBV19
CDR3: CASSPGTGGLGNQPQHF

J: TRBJ1-1
V: TRBV12-3/TRBV12-4
CDR3: CASSPQRGGITEAFF

J: TRBJ1-4
V: TRBV5-1
CDR3: CASSPEGSTNEKLFF

J: TRBJ1-5
V: TRBV2
CDR3: CASSDSGDRRKGQPQHF

J: TRBJ1-5
V: TRBV7-8
CDR3: CASSGHHDDRTNQPQHF

J: TRBJ2-5
V: TRBV5-1
CDR3: CASSLAGGLETQYF

J: TRBJ1-1
V: TRBV25-1
CDR3: CASLASGTEAFF

J: TRBJ1-6
V: TRBV11-2
CDR3: CASSLQANSPLHF

J: TRBJ2-7
V: TRBV27
CDR3: CASSSQTGAYEQYF

J: TRBJ1-1
V: TRBV5-1
CDR3: CASSLARPGDTEAFF

J: TRBJ2-5
V: TRBV10-3
CDR3: CAISSLTGEETQYF

J: TRBJ1-1
V: TRBV15
CDR3: CATSLWAEDTEAFF

J: TRBJ1-6
V: TRBV4-3
CDR3: CASSQEAGGGGSPLHF